The entry below describes one T cell receptor beta chain. What it recognizes is unknown. Each of the donors was a healthy Finnish infant who was undergoing open corrective cardiac surgery for congenital heart defects. V lost 6 bases and J 2 bases, leaving 16 bases between the germline ends. The CDR3 spans 15 residues. Germline loops: CDR1 LNHDA, CDR2 SQIVND (reference sequence). Sequencing was performed with immunoSEQ multiplex PCR; in TCRdb, only in-frame clones are kept and a portion is missing. The data show about 50,000 clones, roughly 94% seen once. This entry comes from a study of human thymus T cells. Regarding the study as a whole: In thymic and blood repertoires alike, V and J usage looked biased.

Sequenced sample: blood. The origin of this receptor is a girl in the first two years of life with a congenital heart defect but otherwise immunologically healthy. The chain combines TRBV19 with TRBJ2-5; D possibly corresponds to TRBD2 (6 bases). The CDR3 sequence is CASRTPGRPQETQYF. CDR3 DNA sequence: TGTGCCAGTAGGACCCCCGGGAGACCGCAAGAGACCCAGTACTTC.